This TCR beta chain was identified during a study of beta chain features in type 1 diabetes. Study findings and constraints: In all four CD4+ subsets, TCRB CDR3 length was significantly, moderately reduced in type 1 diabetes. Among type 1 diabetes patients, VDJ junctions had fewer insertions and more deletions. Cells expressing TCR highly could be over-represented by cDNA sequencing.

Expressed TCRB transcripts got sequenced, as all isolated RNA was reverse transcribed. The average output of naive, central memory and regulatory T cell samples was millions of reads. Data came from immunoSEQ multiplex PCR; TCRdb stores just in-frame clones and leaves some out. Of hundreds of thousands of clones in the sample, 14% to 15% are singletons; the top ten hold less than 0.02%. Trimming cost V 5 bases and J 11 bases; bases outside gene matches: 7. CDR3 length equals 11 residues. Germline values: CDR1 DFQATT, CDR2 SNEGSKA (reference sequence). A word on this clone: Its antigen is undetermined.

Sorting gave populations that all exceeded 95% purity. Sequencing used naive CD4+ T cells from blood. J is TRBJ2-5 and V is TRBV20-1, with 8 bases aligning to TRBD2. The TCR comes from a man between 18 and 35 years old with type 1 diabetes. The CDR3 DNA sequence: TGCAGTGCTCCCGGACTAGCAGAACAGTACTTC. This translates into CSAPGLAEQYF.